This T cell receptor beta chain came from a study of response to subunit inactivated influenza vaccine. V was clipped by 3 bases and J by 4 bases, with 19 bases between them. This CDR3 contains 16 residues. This clonotype was found many times. TCRdb redid the calling of the RT-PCR reads with MiXCR, one entry per CDR3 protein. The sample holds hundreds of thousands of distinct CDR3 sequences, 10% to 15% seen once. Sequences were derived from PBMCs from blood, sampled on the day of vaccination. This receptor was taken from a man aged 45-65 years who received an inactivated influenza vaccine. The chain carries TRBV12-3 or TRBV12-4 and TRBJ2-7; a weak D match, TRBD2 (5 bases). The CDR3 reads CASSLEAPGDLYEQYF. As DNA, the CDR3 is TGTGCCAGCAGTTTGGAGGCTCCCGGAGACTTGTACGAGCAGTACTTC.